A selection of T cell receptor beta chains follows, all from one sample in a study of spatial heterogeneity in lung cancer. TCRdb reprocessed the 5' RACE reads with MiXCR, giving one entry per CDR3 protein. The repertoire includes tens of thousands of distinct CDR3 sequences, over 8.5% of them detected once, and 6.9% sits in the top ten. Material: PBMCs, obtained at surgery. These TCRs come from a male donor with early-stage non-small cell lung cancer. CDR3s include the opening cysteine and the closing phenylalanine or tryptophan. Rows may omit the clone size; those that give it use once, few, many or a size class.

clone size | J gene | V gene | CDR3 protein
. | TRBJ2-2 | TRBV29-1 | CSVEGARYGELFF
. | TRBJ2-2 | TRBV5-4 | CASSPGGGLTGELFF
many | TRBJ1-6 | TRBV6-2/TRBV6-3 | CASSSRALRGYNSPLHF
few | TRBJ1-3 | TRBV28 | CASSLQGVGRNTIYF
few | TRBJ2-5 | TRBV20-1 | CSAIEVGETQYF
many | TRBJ1-1 | TRBV2 | CASSEALQGETEAFF
many | TRBJ2-2 | TRBV28 | CASSRLHGELFF
. | TRBJ2-3 | TRBV12-3/TRBV12-4 | CASSFARADTQYF
few | TRBJ2-3 | TRBV12-3/TRBV12-4 | CASSLLSGGGTDTQYF
. | TRBJ2-7 | TRBV5-1 | CASSLAAGQSFVQYF
. | TRBJ1-6 | TRBV27 | CASSYEGTSNSPLHF
many | TRBJ2-3 | TRBV10-3 | CAIRSGDSYTDTQYF
many | TRBJ1-5 | TRBV20-1 | CSVQGWGQPQHF
many | TRBJ2-7 | TRBV5-5 | CASSQARGAAYEQYF
few | TRBJ2-3 | TRBV29-1 | CSALTGSGTDTQYF
few | TRBJ2-2 | TRBV5-1 | CASSLPSGLAAGELFF
few | TRBJ1-2 | TRBV5-1 | CASSTGQGDGYTF
many | TRBJ2-7 | TRBV12-5 | CASGWGYEQYF
many | TRBJ2-7 | TRBV5-1 | CASSLAGQLPYEQYF
. | TRBJ2-1 | TRBV5-5 | CASSTRPSKDEQFF
few | TRBJ2-3 | TRBV4-3 | CASSQRQTTDTQYF
few | TRBJ2-1 | TRBV10-3 | CAISRVQDINEQFF
few | TRBJ2-7 | TRBV28 | CASSSGTGIGEQYF
many | TRBJ2-7 | TRBV29-1 | CSQDSYEQYF
few | TRBJ2-2 | TRBV7-2 | CASSPRTTGELFF
many | TRBJ2-3 | TRBV9 | CASSVGTPDFGTQYF
few | TRBJ2-7 | TRBV7-8 | CASSPRTGEVTYEQYF
few | TRBJ2-5 | TRBV21-1 | CASSKGSKTQETQYF
few | TRBJ1-1 | TRBV28 | CASSETVITEAFF
. | TRBJ2-7 | TRBV6-1 | CASNGGASYEQYF
. | TRBJ2-2 | TRBV5-1 | CASSLGDTGELFF
few | TRBJ2-7 | TRBV20-1 | CSARWNGHGNSYEQYF
many | TRBJ2-1 | TRBV7-7 | CASSLHGTGEQFF
many | TRBJ2-5 | TRBV20-1 | CSARAPSQETQYF
many | TRBJ1-2 | TRBV20-1 | CSARREYKGGYTF
. | TRBJ1-4 | TRBV5-1 | CASSRGQGGEKLFF
. | TRBJ1-2 | TRBV6-2/TRBV6-3 | CASSQGFYGYTF
. | TRBJ2-4 | TRBV20-1 | CSAPLVSGNIQYF
few | TRBJ1-2 | TRBV14 | CASSQDLVYGYTF
few | TRBJ1-1 | TRBV20-1 | CSASDVEAFF
many | TRBJ2-5 | TRBV6-6 | CASSKQETQYF
few | TRBJ2-4 | TRBV6-2/TRBV6-3 | CASSPREDIQYF
many | TRBJ2-1 | TRBV24-1 | CATSDPQARDYNEQFF
many | TRBJ2-3 | TRBV7-2 | CASSLGQRGAADTQYF
. | TRBJ2-2 | TRBV10-3 | CAIRRQDTGELFF
. | TRBJ2-1 | TRBV6-5 | CASSASGGLQEQFF
. | TRBJ2-1 | TRBV5-1 | CASSPVPGGFGEQFF
. | TRBJ1-1 | TRBV5-1 | CASTLQGVNTEAFF
few | TRBJ2-2 | TRBV28 | CASPPSETGGSGELFF
few | TRBJ1-2 | TRBV28 | CASEGSRGYGYTF
many | TRBJ1-3 | TRBV5-1 | CASSLEGIGLSGNTIYF
. | TRBJ1-5 | TRBV29-1 | CSVHRTGKTSNQPQHF